This T cell receptor beta chain was observed in a study of early T cells in non-severe SARS-CoV-2 infection. Whole-study findings and limits: The study's VDJdb matching favored anti-spike CD8 responses and missed private and CD4 specificities.

Attached unique molecular identifiers marked individual cDNA molecules. Using its own MiXCR run on the 5' RACE reads, TCRdb lists one record per CDR3 protein. The sample yields roughly 80,000 distinct CDR3 sequences, about 9.6% seen once. Concerning this clonotype: Antigen specificity is unknown.

The clonotype originates from an adult who was a healthcare worker with PCR-confirmed SARS-CoV-2 infection or an uninfected control (not recorded which). The sequenced sample consisted of whole blood.

The CDR3 coding sequence is TGCGCCAGCAGCCAAGATCCAGGGGGTGGCTACGGGGAGCTGTTTTTT. Translated, it gives CASSQDPGGGYGELFF. This chain joins TRBV4-1 and TRBJ2-2; TRBD1 matches 7 bases. The J segment lost 7 bases and the V segment lost 0 bases, leaving 8 bases of the junction unmatched. The CDR3 is 16 amino acids. Germline V gives CDR1 MGHRA, CDR2 YSYEKL.